The sequence of this T cell receptor (beta chain) was determined in a study of T-cell memory formation after mild COVID-19. This clonotype turned up a few times. As yet, its antigen is unknown. The study, taken as a whole, reports: The SARS-CoV-2 specificity of second-wave clones reaching peak at day 37 remained unverified. Contracting clones localized mainly to CM and EM when CD4+ and mainly to EMRA when CD8+.

Constant-segment-primed 5'RACE gave TCR alpha and TCR beta cDNA libraries with sample barcodes and UMIs. MiXCR, run by TCRdb on the 5' RACE reads, gives a single entry per CDR3 protein. The table records a few hundred thousand distinct CDR3 sequences, approximately 24% of them present only once. Material for sequencing was PBMCs or a T cell subset sorted from them (not recorded which). The TCR originated in an adult woman who had mild COVID-19 (a few samples of this study predate the infection). Cell type and time point are not known.

The CDR3 bases are TGTGCCAGCAGTGTGGGGGGAGCCCTTAACTATGGCTACACCTTC. Its protein is CASSVGGALNYGYTF. The V gene is TRBV6-1, the J gene TRBJ1-2; TRBD1 might be the D (5 bases). Trimming removed 4 bases at V and 1 base at J, with 13 bases between. The germline V gene has CDR1 MNHNS and CDR2 SASEGT. CDR3 length: 15 residues.